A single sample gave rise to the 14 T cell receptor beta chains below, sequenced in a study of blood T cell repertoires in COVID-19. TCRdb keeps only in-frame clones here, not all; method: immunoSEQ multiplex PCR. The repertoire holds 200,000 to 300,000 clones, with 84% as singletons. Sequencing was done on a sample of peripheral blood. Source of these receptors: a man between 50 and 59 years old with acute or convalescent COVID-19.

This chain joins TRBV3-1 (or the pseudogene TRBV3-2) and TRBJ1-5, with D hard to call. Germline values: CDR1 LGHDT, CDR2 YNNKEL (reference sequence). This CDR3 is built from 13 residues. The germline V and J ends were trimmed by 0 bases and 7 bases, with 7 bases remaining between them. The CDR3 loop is CASSQDREQPQHF. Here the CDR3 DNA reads TGTGCCAGCAGCCAAGATAGAGAGCAGCCCCAGCATTTT.

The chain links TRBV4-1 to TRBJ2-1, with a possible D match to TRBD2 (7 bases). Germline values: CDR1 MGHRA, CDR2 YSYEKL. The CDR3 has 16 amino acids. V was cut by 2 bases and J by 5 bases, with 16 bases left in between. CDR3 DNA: TGCGCCAGCAGCCAACGCTCTGCGGGGGCTAACAATGAGCAGTTCTTC. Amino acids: CASSQRSAGANNEQFF.

The CDR3 reads CASSSIYGNTIYF. CDR3 nucleotides: TGTGCCAGCAGCTCGATCTACGGAAACACCATATATTTT. This rearrangement joins TRBV5-6 to TRBJ1-3; D is unclear. CDR1 is SGHDT and CDR2 is YYEEEE in the germline V gene. V lost 3 bases to trimming and J lost 4 bases, with 8 bases between them. This CDR3 region has 13 residues.

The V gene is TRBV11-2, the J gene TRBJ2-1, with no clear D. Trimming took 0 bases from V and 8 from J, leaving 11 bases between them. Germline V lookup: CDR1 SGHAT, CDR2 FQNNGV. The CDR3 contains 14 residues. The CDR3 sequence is CASSLDRIYYEQFF. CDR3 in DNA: TGTGCCAGCAGCTTAGACAGGATTTACTATGAGCAGTTCTTC. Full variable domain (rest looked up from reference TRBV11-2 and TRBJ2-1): EAGVAQSPRYKIIEKRQSVAFWCNPISGHATLYWYQQILGQGPKLLIQFQNNGVVDDSQLPKDRFSAERLKGVDSTLKIQPAKLEDSAVYLCASSLDRIYYEQFFGPGTRLTVL.

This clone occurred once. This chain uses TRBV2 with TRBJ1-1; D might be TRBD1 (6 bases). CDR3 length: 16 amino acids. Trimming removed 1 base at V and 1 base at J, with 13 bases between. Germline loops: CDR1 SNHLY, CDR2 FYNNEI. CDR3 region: CASSEVRAGENTEAFF. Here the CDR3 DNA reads TGTGCCAGCAGTGAAGTTAGGGCAGGGGAGAACACTGAAGCTTTCTTT.

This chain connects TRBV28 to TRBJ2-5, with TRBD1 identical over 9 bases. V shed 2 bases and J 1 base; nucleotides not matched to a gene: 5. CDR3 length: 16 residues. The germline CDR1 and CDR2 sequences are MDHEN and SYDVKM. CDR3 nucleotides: TGTGCCAGCAGTTTAAGGGGGACAGGGTCCCAAGAGACCCAGTACTTC. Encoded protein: CASSLRGTGSQETQYF. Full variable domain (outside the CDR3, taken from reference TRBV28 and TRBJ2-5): DVKVTQSSRYLVKRTGEKVFLECVQDMDHENMFWYRQDPGLGLRLIYFSYDVKMKEKGDIPEGYSVSREKKERFSLILESASTNQTSMYLCASSLRGTGSQETQYFGPGTRLLVL.

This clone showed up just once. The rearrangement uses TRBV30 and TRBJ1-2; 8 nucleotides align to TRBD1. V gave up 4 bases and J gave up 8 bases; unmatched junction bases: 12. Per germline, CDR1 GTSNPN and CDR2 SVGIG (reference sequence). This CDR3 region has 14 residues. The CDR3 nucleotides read TGTGCCTGGACTTCGGACAGGGCCGCCCAAGGCTACACCTTC. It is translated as CAWTSDRAAQGYTF.

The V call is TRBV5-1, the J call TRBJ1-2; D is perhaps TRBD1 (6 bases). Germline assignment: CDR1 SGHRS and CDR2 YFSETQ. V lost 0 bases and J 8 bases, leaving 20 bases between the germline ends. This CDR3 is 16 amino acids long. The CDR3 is CASSLEAGGRGFGYTF. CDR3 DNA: TGCGCCAGCAGCTTGGAAGCGGGGGGCCGAGGATTCGGCTACACCTTC.

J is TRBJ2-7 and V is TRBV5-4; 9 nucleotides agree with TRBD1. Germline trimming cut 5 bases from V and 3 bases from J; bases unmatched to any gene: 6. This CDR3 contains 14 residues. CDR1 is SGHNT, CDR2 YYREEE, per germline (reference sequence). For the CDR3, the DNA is TGTGCCAGCAGGTACCGGGACAGGGACTACGAGCAGTACTTC. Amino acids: CASRYRDRDYEQYF.

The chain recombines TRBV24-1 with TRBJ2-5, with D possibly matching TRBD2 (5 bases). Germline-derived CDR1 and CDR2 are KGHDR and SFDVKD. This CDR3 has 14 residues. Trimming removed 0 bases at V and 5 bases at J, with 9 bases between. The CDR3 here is CATSDLEGIETQYF. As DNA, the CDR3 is TGTGCCACCAGTGATTTGGAGGGAATTGAGACCCAGTACTTC.

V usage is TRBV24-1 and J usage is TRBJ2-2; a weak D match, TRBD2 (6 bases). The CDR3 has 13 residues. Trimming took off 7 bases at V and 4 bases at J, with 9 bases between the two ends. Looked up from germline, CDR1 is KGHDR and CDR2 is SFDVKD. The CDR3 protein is CATSMGGTGELFF. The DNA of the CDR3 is TGTGCCACCAGCATGGGGGGCACCGGGGAGCTGTTTTTT.

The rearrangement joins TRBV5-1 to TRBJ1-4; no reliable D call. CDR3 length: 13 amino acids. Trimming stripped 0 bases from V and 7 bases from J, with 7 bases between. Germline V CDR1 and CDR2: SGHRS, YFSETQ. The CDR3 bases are TGCGCCAGCAGCTTGGCCGGGTCTGAAAAACTGTTTTTT. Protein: CASSLAGSEKLFF.

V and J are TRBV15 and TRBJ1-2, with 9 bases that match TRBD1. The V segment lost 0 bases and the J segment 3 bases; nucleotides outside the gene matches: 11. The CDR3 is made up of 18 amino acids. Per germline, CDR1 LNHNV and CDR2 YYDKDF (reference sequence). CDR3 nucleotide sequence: TGTGCCACCAGCAGAGAGGACAGGGGTCCGGAGTTGGACTATGGCTACACCTTC. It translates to CATSREDRGPELDYGYTF.

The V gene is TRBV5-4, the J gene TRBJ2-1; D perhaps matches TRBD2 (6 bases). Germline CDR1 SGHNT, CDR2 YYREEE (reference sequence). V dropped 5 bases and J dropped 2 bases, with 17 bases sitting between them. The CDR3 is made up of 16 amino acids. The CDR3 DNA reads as TGTGCCAGCAGGTCCGGGACTCTCGATGCCTACAATGAGCAGTTCTTC. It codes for CASRSGTLDAYNEQFF.